This entry lists 5 T cell receptor beta chains sequenced from one sample in a study of shared clonotypes between healthy human individuals. The data were produced by immunoSEQ multiplex PCR, yet TCRdb's version contains in-frame clones alone and is incomplete. The table lists about 2.3 million clones, 85% to 95% of them singletons. The source material was naive CD4+ T cells from PBMCs. Subset defined: CD45RA+ positively selected. Receptors originate from a man aged 18 to 30 in good health. Some clones in this sample may be carry-over from other donors' samples.

The rearrangement joins TRBV5-1 to TRBJ2-7; D unclear. CDR3 length equals 15 residues. Germline V gives CDR1 SGHRS, CDR2 YFSETQ. The V end lost 1 base, the J end lost 2 bases, and 13 bases lay between the germline ends. DNA of the CDR3: TGCGCCAGCAGCTTGTTGGCAGGTTTCGCCTACGAGCAGTACTTC. Amino acids: CASSLLAGFAYEQYF.

CDR3 protein: CASSLNRGYGYTF. Here the CDR3 DNA reads TGTGCCAGCAGCTTGAACAGGGGCTATGGCTACACCTTC. The chain joins TRBV7-2 to TRBJ1-2, with TRBD1 matching 7 bases. J was trimmed by 4 bases and V by 3 bases; bases with no gene match: 2. CDR3 length: 13 amino acids. Looked up from germline, CDR1 is SGHTA and CDR2 is FQGNSA. The variable domain in full, completed from reference TRBV7-2 and TRBJ1-2, reads GAGVSQSPSNKVTEKGKDVELRCDPISGHTALYWYRQSLGQGLEFLIYFQGNSAPDKSGLPSDRFSAERTGGSVSTLTIQRTQQEDSAVYLCASSLNRGYGYTFGSGTRLTVV.

This sequence joins TRBV7-8 and TRBJ1-3; the match to TRBD1 covers 8 bases. The V segment lost 11 bases and the J segment 0 bases; nucleotides outside the gene matches: 6. The CDR3 has 14 amino acids. CDR1 SGHVS and CDR2 FQNEAQ come from the germline V gene. CDR3 in amino acids: CASRDRFSGNTIYF. CDR3 in DNA: TGTGCCTCGAGGGACAGGTTCTCTGGAAACACCATATATTTT.

This chain links TRBV5-1 with TRBJ2-1; 11 nucleotides match TRBD1. Unmatched junction bases numbered 2, after V lost 1 base and J lost 5 bases. The CDR3 runs 15 residues. The germline gives CDR1 SGHRS, CDR2 YFSETQ. The CDR3 sequence is CASSLQGQGDNEQFF. The CDR3 bases are TGCGCCAGCAGCTTGCAGGGACAGGGGGACAATGAGCAGTTCTTC.

The chain joins TRBV7-2 to TRBJ1-1, with D uncertain. Trimming left V 5 bases short and J 1 base short, with 8 bases between. The CDR3 contains 13 residues. Germline V gene data show CDR1 as SGHTA and CDR2 as FQGNSA. CDR3 bases: TGTGCCAGCAGCGCCCACAGGAACACTGAAGCTTTCTTT. This codes for CASSAHRNTEAFF.